The clone carrying this T cell receptor beta chain appeared a single time. After removal of 3 bases from V and 10 bases from J, the junction contained 4 bases not matched to a gene. The CDR3 loop spans 13 amino acids. Germline CDR1 and CDR2: SEHNR and FQNEAQ (reference sequence). Clones were sequenced by immunoSEQ multiplex PCR, and TCRdb holds only the in-frame ones, with some missing. The sample has under 50,000 clones, around nine tenths seen once. The sample comes from a study of blood T cell repertoires in COVID-19. The wider study: The analysed material was cDNA or gDNA that came from T cells, B-cell-depleted T cells, or PBMCs.

The sequenced sample was peripheral blood. The V gene is TRBV7-9, the J gene TRBJ1-2; TRBD1 agrees at 11 bases. The origin of this receptor is a woman aged 40 to 50 with acute or convalescent COVID-19. The CDR3 protein is CASSLGTGGIYTF. DNA for the CDR3: TGTGCCAGCAGCTTGGGGACAGGGGGAATCTACACCTTC.